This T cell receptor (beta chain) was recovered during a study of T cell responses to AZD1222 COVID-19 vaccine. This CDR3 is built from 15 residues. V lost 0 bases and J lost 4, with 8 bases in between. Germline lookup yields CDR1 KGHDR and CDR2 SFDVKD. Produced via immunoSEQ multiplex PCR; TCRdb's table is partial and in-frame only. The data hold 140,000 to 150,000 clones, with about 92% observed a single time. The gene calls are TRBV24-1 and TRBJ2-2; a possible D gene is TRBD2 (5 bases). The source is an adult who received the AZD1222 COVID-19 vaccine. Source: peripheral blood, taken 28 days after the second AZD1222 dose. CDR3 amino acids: CATSDLHRGTGELFF. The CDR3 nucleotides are TGTGCCACCAGTGATTTGCACCGGGGCACCGGGGAGCTGTTTTTT.